The 14 T cell receptor beta chains given below trace back to one sample, sequenced in a study of response to subunit inactivated influenza vaccine. TCRdb ran MiXCR on the RT-PCR reads and lists one entry per CDR3 protein. The sample records 530,000 or so distinct CDR3 sequences, 12% being singletons. The sequencing used PBMCs from blood, collected on the day of vaccination. The receptor set was obtained from a man aged 50 to 59 who received an inactivated influenza vaccine.

This clonotype was seen only a few times. The rearrangement links TRBV28 to TRBJ2-7, with 11 bases identical to TRBD2. CDR1 is MDHEN and CDR2 is SYDVKM in the germline V gene. The J segment lost 2 bases and the V segment lost 6 bases, leaving 6 bases of the junction unmatched. This CDR3 has 15 residues. The CDR3 bases are TGTGCCAGCAGGTCAACTAGCGGGAGCCCCTACGAGCAGTACTTC. Translation gives CASRSTSGSPYEQYF. Combining the CDR3 with reference TRBV28 and TRBJ2-7 gives the whole variable domain DVKVTQSSRYLVKRTGEKVFLECVQDMDHENMFWYRQDPGLGLRLIYFSYDVKMKEKGDIPEGYSVSREKKERFSLILESASTNQTSMYLCASRSTSGSPYEQYFGPGTRLTVT.

The V call is TRBV12-3 or TRBV12-4, the J call TRBJ2-5; TRBD1 matches 7 bases. After removal of 6 bases from V and 2 bases from J, the junction contained 6 bases not matched to a gene. CDR3 length: 14 amino acids. CDR3 sequence (DNA): TGTGCCAGCAGCACAGGGGCTCCTCAAGAGACCCAGTACTTC. Translating gives CASSTGAPQETQYF.

The chain uses TRBV28 and TRBJ2-7; TRBD2 matches at 14 bases. This CDR3 has 15 amino acids. CDR1 is MDHEN, CDR2 SYDVKM, per germline. The ends lost 6 bases at V and 5 bases at J; junction bases unmatched: 6. The CDR3 DNA is TGTGCCAGCAGGCGGACTAGCGGGAGGAACGACGAGCAGTACTTC. Its protein is CASRRTSGRNDEQYF.

V and J are TRBV7-9 and TRBJ1-5; D is possibly TRBD1 (6 bases). The V gene's germline CDR1 is SEHNR and CDR2 FQNEAQ (reference sequence). CDR3 size: 16 residues. V was cut by 1 base and J by 1 base, with 11 bases left in between. As DNA, the CDR3 is TGTGCCAGCAGCTTAGACCTGGGGGCAAGCAATCAGCCCCAGCATTTT. Residues: CASSLDLGASNQPQHF.

This clonotype was counted between two and nine times. The rearrangement joins TRBV7-8 to TRBJ2-7; the D is unclear. Trimming removed 1 base from V and 0 bases from J, with 13 bases in between. Germline V gene sequence: CDR1 SGHVS, CDR2 FQNEAQ. The CDR3 is made up of 16 amino acids. The CDR3 loop is CASSLGPSLSSYEQYF. CDR3 nucleotide sequence: TGTGCCAGCAGCTTAGGCCCCAGCCTATCCTCCTACGAGCAGTACTTC. Full variable domain (outside the CDR3, taken from reference TRBV7-8 and TRBJ2-7): GAGVSQSPRYKVAKRGQDVALRCDPISGHVSLFWYQQALGQGPEFLTYFQNEAQLDKSGLPSDRFFAERPEGSVSTLKIQRTQQEDSAVYLCASSLGPSLSSYEQYFGPGTRLTVT.

The chain joins TRBV18 to TRBJ2-1; D is perhaps TRBD2 (6 bases). V gave up 6 bases and J gave up 7 bases, with 19 bases separating them. Germline CDR1 and CDR2: KGHSH and LQKENI. The CDR3 is 15 residues long. The CDR3 region has the DNA TGTGCCAGCTCCCTCTCGGCGACCAGCGGGAATGAGCAGTTCTTC. This codes for CASSLSATSGNEQFF.

The chain couples TRBV29-1 to TRBJ2-3; the D gene is possibly TRBD1 (5 bases). V was cut by 4 bases and J by 4 bases, with 15 bases left in between. From germline, CDR1 is SQVTM and CDR2 ANQGSEA. The CDR3 has 14 residues. CDR3 protein: CSVAQGTAADTQYF. The CDR3 region has the DNA TGCAGCGTTGCCCAGGGAACGGCGGCAGATACGCAGTATTTT.

The gene calls are TRBV12-3 or TRBV12-4 and TRBJ1-5, with 10 bases that match TRBD1. Losses at the gene ends were 8 bases for V and 3 bases for J; bases not matched to a gene: 4. The CDR3 has 14 amino acids. In nucleotides, the CDR3 is TGTGCCAGCGGGGACAGGGGCCTCAATCAGCCCCAGCATTTT. Residues: CASGDRGLNQPQHF.

This clonotype was recorded at least ten times. The chain joins TRBV7-9 to TRBJ1-1; D gene ambiguous. The CDR3 totals 15 residues. Germline loops: CDR1 SEHNR, CDR2 FQNEAQ (reference sequence). V was trimmed by 0 bases and J by 0 bases, leaving 8 bases between them. CDR3 nucleotide sequence: TGTGCCAGCAGCTTAGCTCCAGGATTGAACACTGAAGCTTTCTTT. Protein product: CASSLAPGLNTEAFF.

This clonotype was seen many times. V gene TRBV7-9 combines with J gene TRBJ1-3; weak D call: TRBD1 (6 bases). CDR1 SEHNR and CDR2 FQNEAQ come from the germline V gene (reference sequence). V lost 7 bases and J lost 1, with 11 bases in between. The CDR3 totals 14 residues. CDR3 in amino acids: CASTTTGSGNTIYF. CDR3 nucleotides: TGTGCCAGCACCACTACAGGGTCTGGAAACACCATATATTTT.

In this sample, this clonotype turned up a few times. The chain links TRBV12-3 or TRBV12-4 to TRBJ2-7; the match to TRBD2 covers 9 bases. This CDR3 spans 17 amino acids. J lost 5 bases, V lost 4 bases, and 15 bases had no gene match. The CDR3 DNA follows: TGTGCCAGCAGTTCTAGCCGGGCGGGGGGGCCGTTCAACGAGCAGTACTTC. This translates into CASSSSRAGGPFNEQYF.

To note about this clonotype: A much larger clone lies a single base off, so this may be a read error. The rearrangement joins TRBV14 to TRBJ1-6; D is perhaps TRBD1 (5 bases). The CDR3 spans 16 residues. Germline CDR1 and CDR2: SGHDN and FVKESK. CDR3 sequence (DNA): TGTGCCAGCAGCCACGCGCGGGGGGACCATAATCCACCCCTCCACTTT. Translating gives CASSHARGDHNPPLHF.

This clonotype appeared a few times. This chain uses TRBV7-2 with TRBJ1-5; 8 bases are shared with TRBD1. The CDR3 covers 14 residues. CDR1 is SGHTA, CDR2 FQGNSA, per germline. V lost 5 bases to trimming and J lost 7 bases; unmatched junction nucleotides: 7. Here the CDR3 DNA reads TGTGCCAGCAGCAATCAGGGGGCTAGACAGCCCCAGCATTTT. Protein: CASSNQGARQPQHF.

The CDR3 sequence is CASSLATGQGRTEAFF. CDR3 in DNA: TGTGCCAGCAGCTTAGCCACTGGACAGGGTCGGACTGAAGCTTTCTTT. The rearrangement links TRBV7-9 to TRBJ1-1; TRBD1 matches at 8 bases. Germline V gives CDR1 SEHNR, CDR2 FQNEAQ (reference sequence). CDR3 length: 16 residues. J was trimmed by 5 bases and V by 0 bases; bases with no gene match: 8.